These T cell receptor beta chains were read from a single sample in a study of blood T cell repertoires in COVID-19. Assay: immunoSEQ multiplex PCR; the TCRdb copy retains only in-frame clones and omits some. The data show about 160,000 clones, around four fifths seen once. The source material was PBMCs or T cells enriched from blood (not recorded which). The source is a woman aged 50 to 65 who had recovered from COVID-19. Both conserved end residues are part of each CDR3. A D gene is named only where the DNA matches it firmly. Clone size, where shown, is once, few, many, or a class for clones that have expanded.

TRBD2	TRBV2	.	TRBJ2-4	TGTGCCTGGCACGGGCGGGAGCGCCCAAACATTCAGTACTTC	CAWHGRERPNIQYF
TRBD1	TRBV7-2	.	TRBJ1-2	TGTGCCAGCAGCTTAGCAGAGACAGGGTGGAGCCTCTATGGCTACACCTTC	CASSLAETGWSLYGYTF
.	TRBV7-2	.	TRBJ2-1	TGTGCCAGCAGCTTATGGCAGGGGTTAGGCGGCTCCTACAATGAGCAGTTCTTC	CASSLWQGLGGSYNEQFF
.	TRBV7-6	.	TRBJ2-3	TGTGCCAGCAGCCCCCAGAGGCGCACAGATACGCAGTATTTT	CASSPQRRTDTQYF
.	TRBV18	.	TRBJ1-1	TGTGCCAGCTACTCTAGCAGGGGGAACACTGAAGCTTTCTTT	CASYSSRGNTEAFF
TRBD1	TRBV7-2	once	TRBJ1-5	TGTGCCAGCAGCCCCCAACAGGGGGTCAATCAGCCCCAGCATTTT	CASSPQQGVNQPQHF
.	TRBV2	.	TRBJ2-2	TGTGCCAGCAGTGATCGTTCCACCGGGGAGCTGTTTTTT	CASSDRSTGELFF
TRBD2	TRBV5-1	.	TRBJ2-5	TGCGCCAGCAGCTTGGGACTAGCGGGAAAGGTGGAGACCCAGTACTTC	CASSLGLAGKVETQYF
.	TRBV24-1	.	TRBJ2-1	TGTGCCACCAGTGATTTAGGGCAGGGCCCCTACAATGAGCAGTTCTTC	CATSDLGQGPYNEQFF
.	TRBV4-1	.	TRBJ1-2	TGCGCCAGCAGCCAAGGTTCGGGATTCTATGGCTACACCTTC	CASSQGSGFYGYTF
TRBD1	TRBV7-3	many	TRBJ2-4	TGTGCCAGCAGTTCCAATCAGGGGGCTAGCATTCAGTACTTC	CASSSNQGASIQYF
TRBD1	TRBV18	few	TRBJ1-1	TGTGCCAGCTCACCACTCCTCCTAACAGGGGGCTCACACACTGAAGCTTTCTTT	CASSPLLLTGGSHTEAFF
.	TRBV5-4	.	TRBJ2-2	TGTGCCAGCAGCTTGGCCGAACGTACCGGCACCGGGGAGCTGTTTTTT	CASSLAERTGTGELFF
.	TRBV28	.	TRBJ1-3	TGTGCCAGCAGGCCCGACAGGTTGTGGAACCAGCCCATATATTTT	CASRPDRLWNQPIYF
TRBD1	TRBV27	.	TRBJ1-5	TGTGCCAGCAGTCGCCTACAGACAGGGGGCGGCAATCAGCCCCAGCATTTT	CASSRLQTGGGNQPQHF
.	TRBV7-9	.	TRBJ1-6	TGTGCCAGCAGCCCCCCGAGCTCCTATAATTCACCCCTCCACTTT	CASSPPSSYNSPLHF
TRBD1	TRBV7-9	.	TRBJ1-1	TGTGCCAGCAGCACCTGGACAGGGAACACTGAAGCTTTCTTT	CASSTWTGNTEAFF
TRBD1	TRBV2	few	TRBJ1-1	TGTGCCAGCAGTTCCGGGACAGGGATCGCTTTCTTT	CASSSGTGIAFF
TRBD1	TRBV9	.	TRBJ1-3	TGTGCCAGCAGCGCCCGGACAGGGTTCTTTGATCGGAGAAACACCATATATTTT	CASSARTGFFDRRNTIYF
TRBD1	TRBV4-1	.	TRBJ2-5	TGCGCCAGCAGCCCCTTAGGGGGCCTACAAGAGACCCAGTACTTC	CASSPLGGLQETQYF
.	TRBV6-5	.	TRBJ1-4	TGTGCCAGCAGTTACCAATTCAGGGAGGGGGAAAAACTGTTTTTT	CASSYQFREGEKLFF
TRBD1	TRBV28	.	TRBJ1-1	TGTGCCAGCAGTACGGGGCAGGGGGCTTATTACACTGAAGCTTTCTTT	CASSTGQGAYYTEAFF
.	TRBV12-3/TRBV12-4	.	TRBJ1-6	TGTGCCAGCAGCATCAGGGATAGTTCACCCCTCCACTTT	CASSIRDSSPLHF
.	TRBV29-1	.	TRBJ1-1	TGCAGCGTTGATCGGGGGAGGATGACTGAAGCTTTCTTT	CSVDRGRMTEAFF
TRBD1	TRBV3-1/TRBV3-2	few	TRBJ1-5	TGTGCCAGCAGCCAGAACAGGGGGAATCAGCCCCAGCATTTT	CASSQNRGNQPQHF
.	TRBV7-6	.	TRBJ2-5	TGTGCCAGCAGCTTAGCGTCAGTGGAAGAGACCCAGTACTTC	CASSLASVEETQYF
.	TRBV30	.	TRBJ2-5	TGTGCCTGGAGTCGACAGATTGGAGAGACCCAGTACTTC	CAWSRQIGETQYF
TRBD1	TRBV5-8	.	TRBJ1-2	TGTGCCAGCAGCTGGGACAGGGTTGGCTACACCTTC	CASSWDRVGYTF
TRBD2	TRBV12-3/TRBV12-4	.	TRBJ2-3	TGTGCCAGCACGGCGGGAGGGGGGGATACGCAGTATTTT	CASTAGGGDTQYF
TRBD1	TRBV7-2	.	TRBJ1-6	TGTGCCAGCAGCACGGGACAGGGGGCTTATAATTCACCCCTCCACTTT	CASSTGQGAYNSPLHF
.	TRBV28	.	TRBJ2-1	TGTGCCAGCAGTTTGAGGGATGAGCAGTTCTTC	CASSLRDEQFF
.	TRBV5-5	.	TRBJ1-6	TGTGCCAGCAGCGTAATTCCGGGAGCCACGGGGAATTCACCCCTCCACTTT	CASSVIPGATGNSPLHF
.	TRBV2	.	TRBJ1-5	TGTGCCAGCAGTGGCGGACACGGCAATCAGCCCCAGCATTTT	CASSGGHGNQPQHF
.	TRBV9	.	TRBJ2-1	TGTGCCAGCAGCGTCACAACCTACAATGAGCAGTTCTTC	CASSVTTYNEQFF
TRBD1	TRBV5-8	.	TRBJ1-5	TGTGCCAGCAGCTTGGGACAGGGCGAGGCTCAGCCCCAGCATTTT	CASSLGQGEAQPQHF
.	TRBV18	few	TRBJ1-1	TGTGCCAGCTCACCACCGGGCCGAATGAACACTGAAGCTTTCTTT	CASSPPGRMNTEAFF
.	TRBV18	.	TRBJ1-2	TGTGCCAGCTCACCTGTCGGGGGGCGGGCCGATGGCTACACCTTC	CASSPVGGRADGYTF
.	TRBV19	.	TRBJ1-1	TGTGCCAGTATGTTTCGAGAGGGGAACACTGAAGCTTTCTTT	CASMFREGNTEAFF
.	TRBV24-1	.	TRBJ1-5	TGTGCCACCAGTATCAATAGCAATCAGCCCCAGCATTTT	CATSINSNQPQHF
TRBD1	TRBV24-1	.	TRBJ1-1	TGTGCCACCAGCCGACAGGGTGAAGCTTTCTTT	CATSRQGEAFF
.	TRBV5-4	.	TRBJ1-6	TGTGCCAGCAGCTTGCAGGGGATAAATTCACCCCTCCACTTT	CASSLQGINSPLHF
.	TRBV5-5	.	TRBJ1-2	TGTGCCAGCAGCCGCCCGGCGCGGTCAATGGTGTATGGCTACACCTTC	CASSRPARSMVYGYTF
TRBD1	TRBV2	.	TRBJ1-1	TGTGCCAGCATGAGGGACAGGACTTCGGCTTTCTTT	CASMRDRTSAFF
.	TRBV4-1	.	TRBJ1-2	TGCGCCAGCAGCCAACCGGGAAGGGGCTACACCTTC	CASSQPGRGYTF
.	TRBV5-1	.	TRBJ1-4	TGCGCCAGCAGCTTGGCCCCTGGGGGGGGTGAAAAACTGTTTTTT	CASSLAPGGGEKLFF
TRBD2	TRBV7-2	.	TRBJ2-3	TGTGCCAGCAGCTTAGTCTGGCTAGCGGGAGTAGTAGATACGCAGTATTTT	CASSLVWLAGVVDTQYF
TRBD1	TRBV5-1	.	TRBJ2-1	TGCGCCAGCGTTCGGGACAGGGGGGACAATGAGCAGTTCTTC	CASVRDRGDNEQFF
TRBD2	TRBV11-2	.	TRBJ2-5	TGTGCCAGCAGCTACGACCGGACTAGCGGGGGGGAGACCCAGTACTTC	CASSYDRTSGGETQYF
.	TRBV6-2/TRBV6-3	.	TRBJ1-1	TGTGCCAGCAGTGGTTTATCCCGGGGAGCTTTCTTT	CASSGLSRGAFF
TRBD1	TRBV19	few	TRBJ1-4	TGTGCCAGTAGTACCCAGACAGGGGGCAAAGAAAAACTGTTTTTT	CASSTQTGGKEKLFF
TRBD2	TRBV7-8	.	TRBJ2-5	TGTGCCAGCAGCTCTACTAGCGGGAGAGGGGAGACCCAGTACTTC	CASSSTSGRGETQYF